The 27 T cell receptor beta chains given below trace back to one sample, sequenced in a study of cytomegalovirus exposure and HLA in healthy donors. Produced via immunoSEQ multiplex PCR; TCRdb's table is partial and in-frame only. The sample records around 110,000 clones, about 87% being singletons. The sequenced sample consisted of PBMCs. The source of these receptors is a woman in her late teens or twenties in good health and CMV-seropositive.

In its sample, this clone was seen once. J is TRBJ2-5 and V is TRBV10-1, with unresolved D. This CDR3 comprises 12 residues. Germline CDR1 WNHNN, CDR2 SYGVQD (reference sequence). Trimming pared 3 bases from V and 5 bases from J, leaving 7 bases between. In nucleotides, the CDR3 is TGCGCCAGCAGTGACCATGGCGAGACCCAGTACTTC. Protein: CASSDHGETQYF.

The V and J genes are TRBV6-1 and TRBJ1-1; a possible D gene is TRBD1 (6 bases). The CDR3 is made up of 14 amino acids. V lost 7 bases and J 4 bases, leaving 16 bases between the germline ends. The germline CDR1 and CDR2 sequences are MNHNS and SASEGT. CDR3 nucleotides: TGTGCCAGCACTAAAAAGGGGGACGTCACTGAAGCTTTCTTT. Translating gives CASTKKGDVTEAFF.

This sequence joins TRBV11-2 and TRBJ2-2, with a weak D call TRBD2 (6 bases). The germline CDR1 and CDR2 sequences are SGHAT and FQNNGV. Between the trimmed V and J ends, which lost 7 bases and 3 bases, there was a span of 21 bases. The CDR3 is 17 amino acids. CDR3 loop: CASIRSPAGGDTGELFF. Written as DNA, the CDR3 is TGTGCCAGCATCCGATCGCCCGCCGGAGGGGACACCGGGGAGCTGTTTTTT.

A few counts support this clone. The chain uses TRBV5-4 and TRBJ1-5; the D gene is possibly TRBD1 (5 bases). CDR1 and CDR2 from the germline V gene are SGHNT and YYREEE (reference sequence). This CDR3 region has 14 residues. V was clipped by 4 bases and J by 2 bases, with 10 bases between them. CDR3 residues: CASSPDKGNQPQHF. CDR3 DNA sequence: TGTGCCAGCAGCCCGGACAAAGGCAATCAGCCCCAGCATTTT.

The chain recombines TRBV11-1 with TRBJ2-7; D is perhaps TRBD1 (5 bases). Germline CDR1 reads SGHAT; CDR2 reads FQDESV (reference sequence). V lost 1 base and J lost 2, with 9 bases in between. The CDR3 sequence is 14 residues long. Here the CDR3 DNA reads TGTGCCAGCAGCTTAGGCCAGGGAACCTACGAGCAGTACTTC. It translates to CASSLGQGTYEQYF.

The chain recombines TRBV4-1 with TRBJ2-7, with 9 bases fitting TRBD1. V dropped 4 bases and J dropped 2; count of bases not matched to a gene: 6. From germline, CDR1 is MGHRA and CDR2 YSYEKL. The CDR3 runs to 15 residues. CDR3 loop: CASSPRTGDTYEQYF. Written as DNA, the CDR3 is TGCGCCAGCAGCCCCAGGACAGGGGATACCTACGAGCAGTACTTC.

This clone occurred once. An end of the junction does not agree with germline; a read error may underlie this. The rearrangement uses TRBV28 and TRBJ1-4; 7 bases align to TRBD1. The CDR3 runs to 16 residues. Germline-derived CDR1 and CDR2 are MDHEN and SYDVKM. CDR3 in amino acids: CASSFQQGRANEKLFF. CDR3 in DNA: TGTGCCAGTAGTTTCCAACAGGGGCGGGCTAATGAAAAACTGTTTTTT.

This rearrangement joins TRBV19 to TRBJ1-1, with D possibly being TRBD1 (5 bases). There are 12 residues in the CDR3. Per germline, CDR1 LNHDA and CDR2 SQIVND (reference sequence). V dropped 5 bases and J dropped 8 bases, with 12 bases sitting between them. CDR3 in amino acids: CASSQGRKEAFF. The CDR3 DNA sequence: TGTGCCAGTAGTCAGGGTCGGAAAGAAGCTTTCTTT. Full variable domain (rest looked up from reference TRBV19 and TRBJ1-1): DGGITQSPKYLFRKEGQNVTLSCEQNLNHDAMYWYRQDPGQGLRLIYYSQIVNDFQKGDIAEGYSVSREKKESFPLTVTSAQKNPTAFYLCASSQGRKEAFFGQGTRLTVV.

The chain employs TRBV5-6 and TRBJ2-7, with D possibly being TRBD1 (5 bases). V lost 0 bases to trimming and J lost 0 bases, with 16 bases between them. CDR3 length: 17 residues. Per the germline V gene, CDR1 is SGHDT and CDR2 is YYEEEE. DNA for the CDR3: TGTGCCAGCAGCTTGGTAAATGGGAACAGGAACTCCTACGAGCAGTACGTC. Its protein product is CASSLVNGNRNSYEQYV.

The chain is built from TRBV27 and TRBJ2-7, with a tentative D call TRBD2 (6 bases). This CDR3 is 12 amino acids long. V was shortened by 7 bases and J by 6 bases, with 13 bases between the two germline ends. The germline gives CDR1 MNHEY, CDR2 SMNVEV (reference sequence). The CDR3 loop is CASKGGAAEQYV. The DNA for the CDR3 is TGTGCCAGCAAGGGCGGGGCGGCCGAGCAGTACGTC.

This chain connects TRBV5-4 to TRBJ2-2; maybe TRBD1 (6 bases). V was pared by 5 bases and J by 7 bases, with 12 bases between. Germline V gene data show CDR1 as SGHNT and CDR2 as YYREEE (reference sequence). There are 13 residues in the CDR3. The chain's CDR3 is CASRSQGIGELFF. DNA for the CDR3: TGTGCCAGCAGGTCACAGGGCATCGGGGAGCTGTTTTTT.

The chain links TRBV18 to TRBJ2-5; TRBD1 is a possible D gene (6 bases). Germline values: CDR1 KGHSH, CDR2 LQKENI. The ends were cut back, 0 bases at V and 5 bases at J, with 10 bases in the middle. CDR3 length equals 14 residues. Here the CDR3 reads CASSPPTGRETQYF. CDR3 nucleotides: TGTGCCAGCTCACCACCGACAGGCAGGGAGACCCAGTACTTC. Full variable domain (missing parts from reference TRBV18 and TRBJ2-5): NAGVMQNPRHLVRRRGQEARLRCSPMKGHSHVYWYRQLPEEGLKFMVYLQKENIIDESGMPKERFSAEFPKEGPSILRIQQVVRGDSAAYFCASSPPTGRETQYFGPGTRLLVL.

This chain links TRBV27 with TRBJ1-6; D gene unclear. Deletions cut 3 bases from V and 0 bases from J, with 9 bases between. The germline V gene encodes CDR1 MNHEY and CDR2 SMNVEV (reference sequence). This CDR3 contains 16 residues. For the CDR3, the DNA is TGTGCCAGCAGTTTGGAACAGAGCTCCTATAATTCACCCCTCCACTTT. Amino acids: CASSLEQSSYNSPLHF.

The CDR3: CASSLGQGYLDTQYF. CDR3 coding DNA: TGTGCCAGCAGTTTGGGACAGGGCTATCTGGATACGCAGTATTTT. The chain has TRBV2 and TRBJ2-3; the match to TRBD1 covers 9 bases. The J segment lost 6 bases and the V segment lost 5 bases, leaving 9 bases of the junction unmatched. Germline V gene data show CDR1 as SNHLY and CDR2 as FYNNEI. The CDR3 contains 15 residues.

The chain couples TRBV2 to TRBJ1-4, with D possibly matching TRBD1 (5 bases). CDR3 length: 14 amino acids. Trimming cost V 8 bases and J 0 bases, with 10 bases left between them. The germline gives CDR1 SNHLY, CDR2 FYNNEI. The CDR3 protein is CASRRTTTNEKLFF. The CDR3 nucleotides are TGTGCCAGCCGCAGGACAACAACTAATGAAAAACTGTTTTTT. Complete variable domain (other parts from reference TRBV2 and TRBJ1-4): EPEVTQTPSHQVTQMGQEVILRCVPISNHLYFYWYRQILGQKVEFLVSFYNNEISEKSEIFDDQFSVERPDGSNFTLKIRSTKLEDSAMYFCASRRTTTNEKLFFGSGTQLSVL.

A remark on this clone: This sample also contains other DNA sequences that code for the same CDR3. The V call is TRBV18, the J call TRBJ1-5; possible D gene TRBD1, 6 bases. Between the trimmed V and J ends, which lost 3 bases and 2 bases, there was a span of 8 bases. The CDR3 totals 14 residues. In germline, CDR1 is KGHSH, CDR2 LQKENI. CDR3 bases: TGTGCCAGCTCACCGAGACAGGGCAATCAGCCCCAGCATTTT. This codes for CASSPRQGNQPQHF.

The chain joins TRBV2 to TRBJ2-7, with TRBD2 matching 14 bases. This CDR3 spans 16 amino acids. Germline CDR1 reads SNHLY; CDR2 reads FYNNEI. V gave up 4 bases and J gave up 5 bases; unmatched junction bases: 7. Written as DNA, the CDR3 is TGTGCCAGCAGTGCCCACGGACTAGCGGGGGGAGACGAGCAGTACGTC. Protein sequence: CASSAHGLAGGDEQYV.

Only one count was recorded for this clone. The gene calls are TRBV2 and TRBJ1-5; 12 positions agree with TRBD1. CDR1 and CDR2 from the germline V gene are SNHLY and FYNNEI. Trimming removed 7 bases from V and 7 bases from J; junction bases left unmatched: 8. The CDR3 is made up of 15 amino acids. Here the CDR3 DNA reads TGTGCCAGCACCGGGACAGGGGGCTATGAACAGCCCCAGCATTTT. Protein product: CASTGTGGYEQPQHF.

The chain has TRBV6-5 and TRBJ1-2, with 7 bases identical to TRBD1. After removal of 2 bases from V and 8 bases from J, the junction contained 8 bases not matched to a gene. The germline V gene encodes CDR1 MNHEY and CDR2 SVGAGI. CDR3 length equals 14 residues. The CDR3 nucleotides are TGTGCCAGCAGTTACATCACAGGGGCAGACGGCTACACCTTC. Residues: CASSYITGADGYTF.

The V and J genes are TRBV7-2 and TRBJ2-7; TRBD1 matches 7 bases. Germline V gives CDR1 SGHTA, CDR2 FQGNSA. V trimming: 5 bases; J trimming: 9 bases; junction bases outside the gene matches: 7. The CDR3 is 12 amino acids. Written as DNA, the CDR3 is TGTGCCAGCAGCAGGGACAGTGGGAGGCAGTACTTC. It codes for CASSRDSGRQYF.

The V call is TRBV7-9, the J call TRBJ2-5, with 8 bases lining up with TRBD1. The V segment lost 5 bases and the J segment 3 bases; nucleotides outside the gene matches: 2. Germline V gene data show CDR1 as SEHNR and CDR2 as FQNEAQ (reference sequence). The CDR3 sequence is 13 residues long. The CDR3 region is CASSPGQEETQYF. The CDR3 coding sequence is TGTGCCAGCAGCCCGGGACAGGAAGAGACCCAGTACTTC.

The chain recombines TRBV6-6 with TRBJ2-7, with 9 bases matching TRBD1. This CDR3 comprises 14 residues. Trimming cost V 0 bases and J 3 bases; bases outside gene matches: 0. CDR1 and CDR2 from the germline V gene are MNHNY and SVGAGI (reference sequence). DNA of the CDR3: TGTGCCAGCAGTTACTCGACAGGGGGCTACGAGCAGTACTTC. Translation gives CASSYSTGGYEQYF.

The V and J genes are TRBV11-1 and TRBJ1-2, with D perhaps TRBD1 (6 bases). From germline, CDR1 is SGHAT and CDR2 FQDESV (reference sequence). The CDR3 is 13 residues long. Trimming took 5 bases from V and 4 from J, leaving 11 bases between them. The CDR3 nucleotides read TGTGCCAGCAGCCGGGACATATCCTATGGCTACACCTTC. Residues: CASSRDISYGYTF.

The rearrangement joins TRBV7-9 to TRBJ1-2, with D unclear. The CDR3 sequence is 12 residues long. V was shortened by 1 base and J by 6 bases, with 6 bases between the two germline ends. Germline V gene data show CDR1 as SEHNR and CDR2 as FQNEAQ (reference sequence). The CDR3 here is CASSLGSDGYTF. The CDR3 coding sequence is TGTGCCAGCAGCTTAGGTTCCGATGGCTACACCTTC.

This sequence joins TRBV29-1 and TRBJ2-1; 13 positions agree with TRBD2. J gave up 0 bases and V 4 bases, and 9 bases lay outside the gene matches. The CDR3 runs 18 residues. Germline CDR1 reads SQVTM; CDR2 reads ANQGSEA. The CDR3 DNA reads TGCAGCGTTGGGGGGGGACTAGCGGGGAGAAGCTCCTACAATGAGCAGTTCTTC. This translates into CSVGGGLAGRSSYNEQFF.

This chain connects TRBV18 to TRBJ2-1; possibly TRBD2 for D (6 bases). The V end was cut by 0 bases, the J end by 6 bases, with 9 bases between. Germline lookup yields CDR1 KGHSH and CDR2 LQKENI. This CDR3 region has 14 residues. In DNA form, the CDR3 reads TGTGCCAGCTCACCACCAGGGGACTCCAATGAGCAGTTCTTC. Its translation: CASSPPGDSNEQFF.

V and J are TRBV11-2 and TRBJ2-5, with D possibly being TRBD1 (6 bases). From germline, CDR1 is SGHAT and CDR2 FQNNGV. This CDR3 region has 14 residues. Trimming shortened V by 4 bases and J by 4 bases, and 13 bases separated the two germline ends. In DNA, the CDR3 is TGTGCCAGCAGCTCTAACAGGGTTGGAGAGACCCAGTACTTC. Its translation: CASSSNRVGETQYF.